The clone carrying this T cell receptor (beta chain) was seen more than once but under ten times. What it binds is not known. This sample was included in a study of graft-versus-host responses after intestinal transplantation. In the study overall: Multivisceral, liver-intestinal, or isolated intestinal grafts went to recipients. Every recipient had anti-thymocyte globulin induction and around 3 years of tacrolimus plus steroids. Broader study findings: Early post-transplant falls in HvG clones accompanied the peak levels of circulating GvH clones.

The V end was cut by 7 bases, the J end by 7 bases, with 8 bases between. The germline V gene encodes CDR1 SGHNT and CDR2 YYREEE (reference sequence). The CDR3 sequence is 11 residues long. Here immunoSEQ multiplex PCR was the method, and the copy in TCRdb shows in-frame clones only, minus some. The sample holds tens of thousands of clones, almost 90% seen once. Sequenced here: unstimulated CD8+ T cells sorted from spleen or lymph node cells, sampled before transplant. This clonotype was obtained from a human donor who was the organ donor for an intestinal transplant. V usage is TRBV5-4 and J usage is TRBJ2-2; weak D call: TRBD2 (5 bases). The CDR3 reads CASFRDGELFF. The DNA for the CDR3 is TGTGCCAGCTTTCGGGACGGGGAGCTGTTTTTT.